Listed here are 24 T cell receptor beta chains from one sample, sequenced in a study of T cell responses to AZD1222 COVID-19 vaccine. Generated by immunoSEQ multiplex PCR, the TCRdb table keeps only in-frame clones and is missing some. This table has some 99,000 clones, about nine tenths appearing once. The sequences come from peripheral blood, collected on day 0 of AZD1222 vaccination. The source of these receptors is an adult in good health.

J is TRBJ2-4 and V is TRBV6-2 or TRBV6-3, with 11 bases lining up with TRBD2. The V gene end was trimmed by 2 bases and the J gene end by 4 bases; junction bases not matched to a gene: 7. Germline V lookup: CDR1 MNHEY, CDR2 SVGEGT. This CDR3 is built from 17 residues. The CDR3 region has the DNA TGTGCCAGCAGTTACGGGAGTAGCGGGAGGGAGAAAAACATTCAGTACTTC. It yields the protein CASSYGSSGREKNIQYF.

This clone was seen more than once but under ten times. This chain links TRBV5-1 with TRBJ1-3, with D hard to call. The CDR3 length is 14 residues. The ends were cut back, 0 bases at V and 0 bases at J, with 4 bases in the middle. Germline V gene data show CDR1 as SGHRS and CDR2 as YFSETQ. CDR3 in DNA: TGCGCCAGCAGCTTGGGAATCTCTGGAAACACCATATATTTT. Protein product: CASSLGISGNTIYF.

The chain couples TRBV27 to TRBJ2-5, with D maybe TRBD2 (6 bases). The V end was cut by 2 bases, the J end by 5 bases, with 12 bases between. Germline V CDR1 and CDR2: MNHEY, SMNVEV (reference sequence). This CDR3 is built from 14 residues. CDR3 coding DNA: TGTGCCAGCAGTTTAGGAGGGGTTAGGGAGACCCAGTACTTC. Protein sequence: CASSLGGVRETQYF.

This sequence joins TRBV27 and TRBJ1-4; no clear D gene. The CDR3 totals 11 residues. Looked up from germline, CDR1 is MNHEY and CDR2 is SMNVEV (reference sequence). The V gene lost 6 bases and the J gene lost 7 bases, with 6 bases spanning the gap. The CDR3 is CASRRGEKLFF. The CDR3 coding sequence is TGTGCCAGCAGACGGGGTGAAAAACTGTTTTTT.

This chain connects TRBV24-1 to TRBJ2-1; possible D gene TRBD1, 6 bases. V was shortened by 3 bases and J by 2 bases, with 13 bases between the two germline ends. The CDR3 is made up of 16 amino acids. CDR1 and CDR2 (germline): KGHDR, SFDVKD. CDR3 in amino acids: CATSDDTGLTYNEQFF. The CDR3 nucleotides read TGTGCCACCAGTGATGATACAGGGCTAACCTACAATGAGCAGTTCTTC.

DNA for the CDR3: TGTGCCAGCAGCCGGATGGGGGGCAATCAGCCCCAGCATTTT. Encoded protein: CASSRMGGNQPQHF. V usage is TRBV6-2 or TRBV6-3 and J usage is TRBJ1-5; a possible D gene is TRBD1 (5 bases). The CDR3 is 14 amino acids. V lost 6 bases and J lost 2, with 11 bases in between. Germline V gives CDR1 MNHEY, CDR2 SVGEGT.

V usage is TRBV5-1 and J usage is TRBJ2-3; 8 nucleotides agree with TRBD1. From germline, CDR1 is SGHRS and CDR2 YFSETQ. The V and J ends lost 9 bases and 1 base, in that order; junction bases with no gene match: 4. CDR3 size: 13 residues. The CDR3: CATSGQGTDTQYF. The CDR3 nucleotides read TGCGCCACCTCGGGACAGGGCACAGATACGCAGTATTTT.

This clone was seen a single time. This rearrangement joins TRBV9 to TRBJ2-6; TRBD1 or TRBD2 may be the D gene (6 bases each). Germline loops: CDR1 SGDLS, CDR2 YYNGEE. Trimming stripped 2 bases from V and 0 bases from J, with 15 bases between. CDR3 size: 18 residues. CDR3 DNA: TGTGCCAGCAGCGTGGGGGGCGAGGGGACCTCTGGGGCCAACGTCCTGACTTTC. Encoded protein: CASSVGGEGTSGANVLTF.

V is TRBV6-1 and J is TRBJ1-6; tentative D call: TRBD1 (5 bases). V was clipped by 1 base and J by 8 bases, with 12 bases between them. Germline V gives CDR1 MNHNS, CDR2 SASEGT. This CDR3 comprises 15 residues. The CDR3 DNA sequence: TGTGCCAGCAGTGAAGTTTCAGGGCCCCATTCACCCCTCCACTTT. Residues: CASSEVSGPHSPLHF.

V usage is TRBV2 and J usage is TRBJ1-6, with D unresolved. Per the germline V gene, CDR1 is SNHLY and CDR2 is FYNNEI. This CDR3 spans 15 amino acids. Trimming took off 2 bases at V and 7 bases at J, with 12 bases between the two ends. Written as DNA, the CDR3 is TGTGCCAGCAGTGAACAGGAGGGCGGCAATTCACCCCTCCACTTT. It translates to CASSEQEGGNSPLHF.

The CDR3 DNA follows: TGCGCCAGCAGCCAACTCCCGGGACCCAGGGGCACTGGAAACACCATATATTTT. Encoded protein: CASSQLPGPRGTGNTIYF. The chain joins TRBV4-1 to TRBJ1-3; D is possibly TRBD1 (6 bases). In germline, CDR1 is MGHRA, CDR2 YSYEKL. Trimming left V 2 bases short and J 2 bases short, with 19 bases between. The CDR3 covers 18 residues.

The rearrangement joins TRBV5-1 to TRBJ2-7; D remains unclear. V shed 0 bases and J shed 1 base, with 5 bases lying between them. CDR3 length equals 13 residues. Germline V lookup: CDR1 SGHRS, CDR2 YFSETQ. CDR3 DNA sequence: TGCGCCAGCAGCTTGGACAGATCCTACGAGCAGTACTTC. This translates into CASSLDRSYEQYF.

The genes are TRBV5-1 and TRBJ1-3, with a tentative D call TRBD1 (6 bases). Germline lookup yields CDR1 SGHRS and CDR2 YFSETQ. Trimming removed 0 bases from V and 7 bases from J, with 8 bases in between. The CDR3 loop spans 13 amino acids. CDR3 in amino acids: CASSLVGGNTIYF. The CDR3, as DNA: TGCGCCAGCAGCTTGGTAGGGGGTAACACCATATATTTT.

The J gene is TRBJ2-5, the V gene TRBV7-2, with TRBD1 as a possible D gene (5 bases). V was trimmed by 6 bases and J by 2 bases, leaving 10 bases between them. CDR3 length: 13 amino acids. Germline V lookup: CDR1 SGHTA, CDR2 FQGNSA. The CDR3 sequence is CASSRTLQETQYF. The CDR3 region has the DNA TGTGCCAGCAGTCGGACACTTCAAGAGACCCAGTACTTC.

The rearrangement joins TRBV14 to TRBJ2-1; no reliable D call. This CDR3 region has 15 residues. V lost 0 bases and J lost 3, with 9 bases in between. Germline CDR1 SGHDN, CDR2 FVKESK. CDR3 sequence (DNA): TGTGCCAGCAGCCAAGATCGGTCTAGCTACAATGAGCAGTTCTTC. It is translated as CASSQDRSSYNEQFF.

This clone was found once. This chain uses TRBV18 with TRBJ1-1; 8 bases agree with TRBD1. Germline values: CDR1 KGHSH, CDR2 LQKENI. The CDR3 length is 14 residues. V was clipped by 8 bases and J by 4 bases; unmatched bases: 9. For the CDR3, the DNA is TGTGCCAGCCACGACAGGGGCCAGGGCACTGAAGCTTTCTTT. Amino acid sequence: CASHDRGQGTEAFF.

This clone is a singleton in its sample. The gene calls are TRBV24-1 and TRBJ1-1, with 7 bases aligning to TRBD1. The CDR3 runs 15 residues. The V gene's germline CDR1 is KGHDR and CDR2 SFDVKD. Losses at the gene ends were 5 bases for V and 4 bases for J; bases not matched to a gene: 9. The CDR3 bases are TGTGCCACCAGTGTGAACAGGGGAGGTTTCACTGAAGCTTTCTTT. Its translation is CATSVNRGGFTEAFF.

The DNA for the CDR3 is TGTGCCAGCAGGGGACTCGCAGGCCCCAATGGCTACACCTTC. The encoded protein is CASRGLAGPNGYTF. This chain joins TRBV27 and TRBJ1-2; D might be TRBD1 (5 bases). The V gene's germline CDR1 is MNHEY and CDR2 SMNVEV (reference sequence). Trimming pared 6 bases from V and 6 bases from J, leaving 17 bases between. This CDR3 region has 14 residues.

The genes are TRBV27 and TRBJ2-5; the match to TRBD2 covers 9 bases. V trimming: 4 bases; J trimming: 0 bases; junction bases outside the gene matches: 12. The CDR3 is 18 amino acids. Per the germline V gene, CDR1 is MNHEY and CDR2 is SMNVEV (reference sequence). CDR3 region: CASSSTTSGLDYQETQYF. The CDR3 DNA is TGTGCCAGCAGTTCTACGACTAGCGGACTTGATTACCAAGAGACCCAGTACTTC.

In DNA, the CDR3 is TGCGCCAGCAGCATCGGTTCTAACTATGGCTACACCTTC. Translated, it gives CASSIGSNYGYTF. This chain uses TRBV4-1 with TRBJ1-2; D gene uncertain. The germline V and J ends were trimmed by 5 bases and 0 bases, with 7 bases remaining between them. Germline CDR1 and CDR2: MGHRA and YSYEKL. CDR3 size: 13 residues.

The CDR3: CASSVGSGPGLGEQYF. The CDR3 DNA reads TGTGCCAGCAGCGTAGGTTCAGGACCGGGACTGGGCGAGCAGTACTTC. The chain uses TRBV9 and TRBJ2-7; the D gene is possibly TRBD2 (6 bases). Germline V CDR1 and CDR2: SGDLS, YYNGEE. The V end was cut by 0 bases, the J end by 6 bases, with 19 bases between. This CDR3 comprises 16 residues.

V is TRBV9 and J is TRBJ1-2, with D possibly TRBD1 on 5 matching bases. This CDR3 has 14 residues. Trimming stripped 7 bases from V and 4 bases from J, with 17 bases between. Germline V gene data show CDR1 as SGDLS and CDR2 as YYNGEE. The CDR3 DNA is TGTGCCAGCGCTGTCGACAGTCCCCCCTATGGCTACACCTTC. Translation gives CASAVDSPPYGYTF.

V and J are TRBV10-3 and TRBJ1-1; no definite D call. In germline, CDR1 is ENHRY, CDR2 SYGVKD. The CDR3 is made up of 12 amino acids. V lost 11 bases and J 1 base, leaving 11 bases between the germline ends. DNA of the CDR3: TGTGCCCATGGACGGTCGAACACTGAAGCTTTCTTT. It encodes CAHGRSNTEAFF.

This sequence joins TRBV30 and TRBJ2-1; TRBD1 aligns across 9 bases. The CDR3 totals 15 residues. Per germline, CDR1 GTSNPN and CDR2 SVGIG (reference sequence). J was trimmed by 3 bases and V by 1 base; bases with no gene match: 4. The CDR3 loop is CAWSGGTGIYNEQFF. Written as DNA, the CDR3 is TGTGCCTGGAGTGGGGGGACAGGGATCTACAATGAGCAGTTCTTC. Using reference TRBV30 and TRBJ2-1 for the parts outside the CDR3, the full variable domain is SQTIHQWPATLVQPVGSPLSLECTVEGTSNPNLYWYRQAAGRGLQLLFYSVGIGQISSEVPQNLSASRPQDRQFILSSKKLLLSDSGFYLCAWSGGTGIYNEQFFGPGTRLTVL.